These 3 T cell receptor beta chains were sequenced from one sample in a study of T cell repertoires in aging, cancer and after chemotherapy. TCR beta rearrangements were amplified from peripheral blood genomic DNA. TRB rearrangements spanning V, D and J were amplified using mixed TRB-A/B primers. TCRdb called the multiplex PCR reads again in MiXCR, with one record for every CDR3 protein. The table records around 5,000 distinct CDR3 sequences, around 21% of them present only once. The sequenced sample was blood. These receptors originate from a human donor in good health. The donor label of this sample is uncertain.

The chain joins TRBV12-3 or TRBV12-4 to TRBJ2-3; TRBD2 matches at 12 bases. The CDR3 runs to 16 residues. V lost 3 bases and J lost 2; bases outside the gene matches: 3. The CDR3 sequence: CASSFLAGGLTDTQYF. DNA of the CDR3: TGTGCCAGCAGTTTTCTAGCGGGGGGGCTCACAGATACGCAGTATTTT.

The chain joins TRBV5-6 to TRBJ1-3, with D uncertain. The CDR3 has 14 residues. Trimming left V 2 bases short and J 0 bases short, with 6 bases between. CDR1 and CDR2 from the germline V gene are SGHDT and YYEEEE. The CDR3 DNA sequence: TGTGCCAGCAGCTTAGGCCTCTCTGGAAACACCATATATTTT. It specifies CASSLGLSGNTIYF.

This clonotype rates as medium-sized (0.01 to 0.1%). The chain recombines TRBV7-9 with TRBJ2-7; the match to TRBD2 covers 10 bases. CDR3 length equals 16 residues. V gave up 5 bases and J gave up 0 bases; unmatched junction bases: 7. The germline CDR1 and CDR2 sequences are SEHNR and FQNEAQ (reference sequence). The CDR3 spells CASSVTSGKISYEQYF. CDR3 nucleotides: TGTGCCAGCAGCGTTACTAGCGGGAAGATCTCCTACGAGCAGTACTTC. The whole variable domain, filled in from reference TRBV7-9 and TRBJ2-7, reads DTGVSQNPRHKITKRGQNVTFRCDPISEHNRLYWYRQTLGQGPEFLTYFQNEAQLEKSRLLSDRFSAERPKGSFSTLEIQRTEQGDSAMYLCASSVTSGKISYEQYFGPGTRLTVT.